This paragraph reports one T cell receptor (beta chain). Profiled with immunoSEQ multiplex PCR; TCRdb holds only in-frame clones, not every one. The table records 70,000 or so clones, roughly 80% of them present only once. This record belongs to a study of blood T cell repertoires in COVID-19. Study-wide context: In each case, the material was cDNA or gDNA derived from T cells, B-cell-depleted T cells, or PBMCs.

The CDR3 loop spans 16 amino acids. The V end was cut by 2 bases, the J end by 7 bases, with 18 bases between. The V call is TRBV23-1, the J call TRBJ2-1; the D gene is possibly TRBD2 (5 bases). TRBV23-1 is filed as an ORF, its function uncertain. The source is a man aged 55 to 70 with acute or convalescent COVID-19. Material for sequencing was peripheral blood. Here the CDR3 reads CASSQARTARGNEQFF. For the CDR3, the DNA is TGCGCCAGCAGTCAAGCCCGGACCGCCCGAGGGAATGAGCAGTTCTTC.